The clone carrying this T cell receptor beta chain has ten or more counts. What it binds is not known. Eligible hyperthyroidism cases comprised new diagnoses of under 2 months' duration in individuals aged 18 to 65. The diagnosis was founded upon clinical symptoms, serum thyroxine, TRAb, thyroid ultrasound and orbital computed tomography. The data stem from a study of Graves' ophthalmopathy and Graves' hyperthyroidism. Study-wide results and caveats: Among expanded thyroid clonotypes above 0.001 frequency, most also occurred in blood. Discriminating ophthalmopathy from stable hyperthyroidism, a 13-signature model attained a sensitivity of 87.88% and a specificity of just under 84%.

The V and J ends lost 4 bases and 5 bases, in that order; junction bases with no gene match: 17. This CDR3 is 18 amino acids long. Per germline, CDR1 SGHAT and CDR2 FQDESV (reference sequence). As the template, RNA transcripts were used to amplify TCR beta CDR3 regions. The first-round RT-PCR employed HTBI primers together with the Qiagen OneStep RT-PCR kit. A multiplex PCR was then performed as the second round. Each CDR3 protein gets one entry after TCRdb re-called the multiplex PCR reads with MiXCR. The sample yields hundreds of thousands of distinct CDR3 sequences, approximately 15% seen once. Input material: peripheral blood. J is TRBJ1-1 and V is TRBV11-1; 9 nucleotides match TRBD1. This TCR was sampled from a woman under 30 with stable Graves' hyperthyroidism. The CDR3 loop reads CASSSTQTRTGVRTEAFF. The CDR3 DNA follows: TGTGCCAGCAGCTCAACACAGACCCGGACAGGGGTAAGGACTGAAGCTTTCTTT. Drawing the rest from reference TRBV11-1 and TRBJ1-1, the complete variable domain is EAEVAQSPRYKITEKSQAVAFWCDPISGHATLYWYRQILGQGPELLVQFQDESVVDDSQLPKDRFSAERLKGVDSTLKIQPAELGDSAMYLCASSSTQTRTGVRTEAFFGQGTRLTVV.